These 8 T cell receptor beta chains were sequenced from one sample in a study of T cell responses to AZD1222 COVID-19 vaccine. Data came from immunoSEQ multiplex PCR; TCRdb stores just in-frame clones and leaves some out. The sample consists of fewer than 200,000 clones, 94% of them appearing once. The sample in question was peripheral blood, obtained 28 days after the second AZD1222 dose. These receptors all stem from an adult who received the AZD1222 COVID-19 vaccine.

This chain links TRBV19 with TRBJ1-4, with D maybe TRBD1 (6 bases). The CDR3 extends over 14 amino acids. CDR1 and CDR2 (germline): LNHDA, SQIVND (reference sequence). Trimming took 7 bases from V and 0 from J, leaving 9 bases between them. CDR3 residues: CASKGDATNEKLFF. In nucleotides, the CDR3 is TGTGCCAGTAAGGGGGATGCAACTAATGAAAAACTGTTTTTT.

This rearrangement joins TRBV6-2 or TRBV6-3 to TRBJ2-1, with D hard to call. This CDR3 has 14 amino acids. Trimming removed 5 bases from V and 0 bases from J, with 8 bases in between. CDR1 is MNHEY, CDR2 SVGEGT, per germline. The CDR3 reads CASSTPVSYNEQFF. CDR3 DNA: TGTGCCAGCAGTACTCCCGTCTCCTACAATGAGCAGTTCTTC.

The chain uses TRBV18 and TRBJ1-3; TRBD1 agrees at 7 bases. Losses at the gene ends were 3 bases for V and 0 bases for J; bases not matched to a gene: 17. The germline gives CDR1 KGHSH, CDR2 LQKENI. The CDR3 totals 20 residues. CDR3 region: CASSPLEWTGRGSSGNTIYF. DNA of the CDR3: TGTGCCAGCTCACCTCTCGAATGGACAGGCCGGGGATCCTCTGGAAACACCATATATTTT.

As to this clone: The germline gene is not matched at one end of the junction; a read error may be the cause. The genes are TRBV19 and TRBJ1-4; the D is unclear. The germline V gene encodes CDR1 LNHDA and CDR2 SQIVND (reference sequence). The CDR3 extends over 17 amino acids. CDR3 nucleotides: TGTGCCAGTATGCCCCAATGGTCCATCGGATCTAACGAAAAACTGTTTTTT. Amino acid sequence: CASMPQWSIGSNEKLFF.

The chain recombines TRBV5-1 with TRBJ1-2; D gene uncertain. This CDR3 has 15 residues. Germline loops: CDR1 SGHRS, CDR2 YFSETQ. Trimming shortened V by 4 bases and J by 5 bases, and 18 bases separated the two germline ends. CDR3 sequence (DNA): TGCGCCAGCAGCCTTGATGTGCCCAACCCTTATGGCTACACCTTC. Protein product: CASSLDVPNPYGYTF.

V gene TRBV6-5 combines with J gene TRBJ2-7; tentatively, D is TRBD1 (6 bases). In germline, CDR1 is MNHEY, CDR2 SVGAGI. V was shortened by 4 bases and J by 3 bases, with 10 bases between the two germline ends. This CDR3 comprises 13 residues. The CDR3, as DNA: TGTGCCAGCAGTTCACCAGGGGACTACGAGCAGTACTTC. Protein sequence: CASSSPGDYEQYF.

CDR3 amino acids: CASSRRGNTEAFF. The CDR3 nucleotides read TGTGCCAGCAGCCGCAGGGGAAACACTGAAGCTTTCTTT. The chain uses TRBV21-1 and TRBJ1-1; the table's D call of TRBD1 was not tested on the DNA. TRBV21-1 is a recognized pseudogene. The CDR3 covers 13 residues.

The chain recombines TRBV6-5 with TRBJ1-2, with D possibly matching TRBD1 (6 bases). Per germline, CDR1 MNHEY and CDR2 SVGAGI. Deletions cut 0 bases from V and 4 bases from J, with 9 bases between. This CDR3 region has 14 residues. In DNA, the CDR3 is TGTGCCAGCAGTTACTCTCAGGGGTCCTATGGCTACACCTTC. Protein sequence: CASSYSQGSYGYTF.